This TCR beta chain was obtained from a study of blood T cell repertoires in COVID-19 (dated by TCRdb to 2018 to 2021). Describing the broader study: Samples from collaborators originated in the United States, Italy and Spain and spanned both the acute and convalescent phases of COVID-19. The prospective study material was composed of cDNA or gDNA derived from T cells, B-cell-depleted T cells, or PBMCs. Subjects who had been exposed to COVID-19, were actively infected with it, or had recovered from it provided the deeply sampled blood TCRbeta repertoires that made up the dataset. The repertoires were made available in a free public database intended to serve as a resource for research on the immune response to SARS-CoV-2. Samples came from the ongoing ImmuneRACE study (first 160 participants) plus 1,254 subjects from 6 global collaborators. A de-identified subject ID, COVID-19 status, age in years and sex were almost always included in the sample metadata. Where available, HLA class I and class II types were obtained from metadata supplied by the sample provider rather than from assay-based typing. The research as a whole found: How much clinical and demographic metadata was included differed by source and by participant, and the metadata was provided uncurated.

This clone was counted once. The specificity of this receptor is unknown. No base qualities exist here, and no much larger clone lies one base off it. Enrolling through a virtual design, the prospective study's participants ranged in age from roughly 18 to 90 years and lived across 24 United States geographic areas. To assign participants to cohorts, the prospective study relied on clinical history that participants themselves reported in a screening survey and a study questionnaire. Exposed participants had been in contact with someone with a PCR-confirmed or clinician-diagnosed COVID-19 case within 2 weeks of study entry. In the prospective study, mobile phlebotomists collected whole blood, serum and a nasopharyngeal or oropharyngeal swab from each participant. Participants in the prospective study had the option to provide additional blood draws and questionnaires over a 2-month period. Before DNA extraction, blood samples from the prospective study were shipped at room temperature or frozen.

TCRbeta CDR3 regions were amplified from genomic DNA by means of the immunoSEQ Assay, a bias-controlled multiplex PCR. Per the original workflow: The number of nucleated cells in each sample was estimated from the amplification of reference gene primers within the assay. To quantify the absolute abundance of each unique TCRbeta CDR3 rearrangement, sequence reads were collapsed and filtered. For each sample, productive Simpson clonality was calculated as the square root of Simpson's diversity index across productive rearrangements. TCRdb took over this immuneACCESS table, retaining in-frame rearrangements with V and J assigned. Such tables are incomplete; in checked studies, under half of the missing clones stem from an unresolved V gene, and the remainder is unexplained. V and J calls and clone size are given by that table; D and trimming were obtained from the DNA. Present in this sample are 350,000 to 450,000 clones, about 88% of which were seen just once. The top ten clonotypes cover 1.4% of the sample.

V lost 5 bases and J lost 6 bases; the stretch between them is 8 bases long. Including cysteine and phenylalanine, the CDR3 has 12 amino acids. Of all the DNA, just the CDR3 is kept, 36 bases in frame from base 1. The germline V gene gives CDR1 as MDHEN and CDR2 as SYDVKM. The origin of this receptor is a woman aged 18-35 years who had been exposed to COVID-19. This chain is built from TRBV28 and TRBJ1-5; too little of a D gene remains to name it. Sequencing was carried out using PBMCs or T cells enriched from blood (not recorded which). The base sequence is TGTGCCAGCAGTCCCGGGAGTCAGCCCCAGCATTTT. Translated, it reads CASSPGSQPQHF.